Listed below are T cell receptor beta chains from one sample, sequenced in a study of blood T cell repertoires in COVID-19. This table comes from immunoSEQ multiplex PCR, and its TCRdb copy is limited to in-frame clones, with some not included. The sample includes about 100,000 clones, around four fifths of them seen just once. Sequenced: peripheral blood. Source of these receptors: a woman in her 70s with acute or convalescent COVID-19. Each CDR3 is given with its conserved first and last residue. D genes are given only for firm matches. Clone size is shown for a subset of rows, as once, few, many or a class of expanded clone.

>TRBV7-2|.|.|TRBJ2-5
CASSLEGTGTTQYF
TGTGCCAGCAGCCTGGAGGGAACCGGGACGACCCAGTACTTC
>TRBV19|TRBD2|.|TRBJ2-5
CASSIPAGRGGEGETQYF
TGTGCCAGTAGTATTCCGGCAGGGAGAGGAGGGGAGGGAGAGACCCAGTACTTC
>TRBV19|.|many|TRBJ2-1
CASRGGISPYNEQFF
TGTGCCAGTAGGGGGGGTATATCCCCCTACAATGAGCAGTTCTTC
>TRBV12-3/TRBV12-4|TRBD1|.|TRBJ2-1
CASTPGQYNEQFF
TGTGCCAGCACCCCGGGACAGTACAATGAGCAGTTCTTC
>TRBV19|.|.|TRBJ2-3
CASSARGTDTQYF
TGTGCCAGTAGTGCGCGGGGCACAGATACGCAGTATTTT
>TRBV5-8|TRBD1|.|TRBJ2-3
CASSFRQGGTDTQYF
TGTGCCAGCAGCTTTCGACAGGGTGGCACAGATACGCAGTATTTT
>TRBV2|TRBD1|.|TRBJ1-5
CASSGTGVNQPQHF
TGTGCCAGCAGCGGGACAGGGGTAAATCAGCCCCAGCATTTT
>TRBV6-2/TRBV6-3|TRBD2|once|TRBJ2-5
CASSPIEAGGLETQYF
TGTGCCAGCAGTCCCATCGAAGCGGGGGGGCTTGAGACCCAGTACTTC
>TRBV19|.|.|TRBJ2-3
CASSITVDTDTQYF
TGTGCCAGTAGTATAACGGTCGACACAGATACGCAGTATTTT
>TRBV10-3|.|.|TRBJ2-1
CAISESSDSMYNEQFF
TGTGCCATCAGTGAGTCGTCGGACAGTATGTACAATGAGCAGTTCTTC
>TRBV10-3|TRBD1|few|TRBJ2-6
CAISATLFGQGESGANVLTF
TGTGCCATCAGCGCCACTTTATTCGGACAGGGAGAATCTGGGGCCAACGTCCTGACTTTC
>TRBV5-1|.|.|TRBJ1-6
CASSWGGSSYNSPLHF
TGCGCCAGCAGCTGGGGCGGAAGCTCCTATAATTCACCCCTCCACTTT
>TRBV5-4|TRBD1|.|TRBJ1-5
CASSPGQSNQPQHF
TGTGCCAGCAGCCCGGGACAGAGCAATCAGCCCCAGCATTTT
>TRBV19|TRBD1|.|TRBJ2-3
CASWNRGRTDTQYF
TGTGCCAGCTGGAACAGGGGACGCACAGATACGCAGTATTTT
>TRBV12-3/TRBV12-4|.|.|TRBJ2-1
CASSLSRLEQFF
TGTGCCAGCAGTTTATCTCGTCTAGAGCAGTTCTTC
>TRBV9|TRBD1|.|TRBJ2-1
CASSVATTGSSNEQFF
TGTGCCAGCAGCGTAGCTACGACAGGGTCAAGCAATGAGCAGTTCTTC
>TRBV12-3/TRBV12-4|.|.|TRBJ2-7
CASTRLEGSRPYF
TGTGCCAGCACCCGCTTGGAGGGGTCAAGGCCGTACTTC
>TRBV24-1|TRBD1|.|TRBJ2-3
CATSDAGGTDTQYF
TGTGCCACCAGTGATGCAGGGGGTACAGATACGCAGTATTTT
>TRBV3-1/TRBV3-2|TRBD2|.|TRBJ2-3
CASSQTSGGAGTQYF
TGTGCCAGCAGCCAGACTAGCGGGGGGGCCGGGACGCAGTATTTT
>TRBV25-1|TRBD2|.|TRBJ2-5
CASRGSGLAGGETQYF
TGTGCCAGCAGGGGGAGCGGGCTAGCGGGGGGAGAGACCCAGTACTTC
>TRBV7-2|.|few|TRBJ1-5
CASSFRRENQPQHF
TGTGCCAGCAGTTTTAGGAGGGAGAATCAGCCCCAGCATTTT
>TRBV18|.|few|TRBJ1-3
CASSAGTGNTIYF
TGTGCCAGCTCCGCCGGGACTGGAAACACCATATATTTT
>TRBV6-5|TRBD1|.|TRBJ2-1
CASIETGVRNEQFF
TGTGCCAGCATCGAAACAGGGGTGCGCAATGAGCAGTTCTTC
>TRBV5-6|.|.|TRBJ2-7
CASSLTGTVYEQYF
TGTGCCAGCAGCTTGACAGGGACGGTATACGAGCAGTACTTC
>TRBV4-3|TRBD1|.|TRBJ1-2
CASSQVNKGAVGYTF
TGCGCCAGCAGCCAAGTGAATAAGGGGGCGGTTGGCTACACCTTC
>TRBV19|.|once|TRBJ1-5
CASSPGRGSQPQHF
TGTGCCAGTAGTCCCGGGAGGGGGAGTCAGCCCCAGCATTTT
>TRBV5-6|TRBD1|.|TRBJ1-1
CASSLVGQKQNAFF
TGTGCCAGCAGCCTGGTGGGACAGAAGCAAAACGCTTTCTTT
>TRBV18|TRBD2|.|TRBJ2-2
CASSPPTSGNTGELFF
TGTGCCAGCTCACCACCGACTAGCGGAAACACCGGGGAGCTGTTTTTT
>TRBV28|TRBD1|.|TRBJ1-1
CASTTRQGGAFF
TGTGCCAGCACCACACGACAGGGTGGGGCTTTCTTT
>TRBV5-4|.|.|TRBJ2-1
CASTGFNEQFF
TGTGCCAGCACGGGATTCAATGAGCAGTTCTTC
>TRBV20-1|.|.|TRBJ1-1
CSAIRDIEAFF
TGCAGTGCTATCAGGGACATTGAAGCTTTCTTT
>TRBV5-1|.|few|TRBJ1-2
CASSPGYGYTF
TGCGCCAGCAGCCCAGGCTATGGCTACACCTTC
>TRBV27|.|once|TRBJ1-2
CASSPSGGNGYTF
TGTGCCAGCAGTCCGTCGGGGGGGAACGGCTACACCTTC